Listed here are 32 T cell receptor beta chains from one sample, sequenced in a study of T cells in narcolepsy. The table came from immunoSEQ multiplex PCR; TCRdb's copy has only in-frame clones and leaves some out. Of approximately 17,000 clones in the sample, roughly 72% were seen once. The sequenced sample consisted of CD45RA- memory CD8+ T cells from PBMCs. These receptors all come from a human donor with narcolepsy.

The rearrangement links TRBV7-9 to TRBJ2-3; 12 nucleotides align to TRBD2. CDR3 size: 16 residues. Germline assignment: CDR1 SEHNR and CDR2 FQNEAQ (reference sequence). The J segment lost 3 bases and the V segment lost 5 bases, leaving 6 bases of the junction unmatched. In DNA, the CDR3 is TGTGCCAGCAGCCTTCGGACTAGCGGGACGACAGATACGCAGTATTTT. This translates into CASSLRTSGTTDTQYF.

On this clone: The sample carries other DNA sequences with the same CDR3. The gene calls are TRBV7-9 and TRBJ2-1, with 8 bases identical to TRBD2. CDR3 length: 16 residues. CDR1 SEHNR and CDR2 FQNEAQ come from the germline V gene (reference sequence). J gave up 2 bases and V 4 bases, and 7 bases lay outside the gene matches. CDR3 DNA: TGTGCCAGCAGCTCTCATAGCGGGGATGCCTACAATGAGCAGTTCTTC. Its translation: CASSSHSGDAYNEQFF. Drawing the rest from reference TRBV7-9 and TRBJ2-1, the complete variable domain is DTGVSQNPRHKITKRGQNVTFRCDPISEHNRLYWYRQTLGQGPEFLTYFQNEAQLEKSRLLSDRFSAERPKGSFSTLEIQRTEQGDSAMYLCASSSHSGDAYNEQFFGPGTRLTVL.

This chain links TRBV7-9 with TRBJ2-1; TRBD2 is a possible D gene (5 bases). The CDR3 has 14 residues. V was shortened by 8 bases and J by 2 bases, with 13 bases between the two germline ends. Per germline, CDR1 SEHNR and CDR2 FQNEAQ (reference sequence). Written as DNA, the CDR3 is TGTGCCAGCGCGGAGGAGAACACCTACAATGAGCAGTTCTTC. It translates to CASAEENTYNEQFF.

This clone has only a few counts. The CDR3 loop is CASSQGLSNQPQHF. Here the CDR3 DNA reads TGTGCCAGCAGTCAGGGGTTGAGCAATCAGCCCCAGCATTTT. This chain joins TRBV6-6 and TRBJ1-5; D may be TRBD1 (6 bases). V lost 5 bases and J lost 1, with 9 bases in between. The germline V gene has CDR1 MNHNY and CDR2 SVGAGI (reference sequence). The CDR3 sequence is 14 residues long.

The chain has TRBV4-1 and TRBJ2-1; a possible D gene is TRBD1 (6 bases). Looked up from germline, CDR1 is MGHRA and CDR2 is YSYEKL. The CDR3 extends over 15 amino acids. The ends were cut back, 1 base at V and 5 bases at J, with 12 bases in the middle. The CDR3 nucleotides are TGCGCCAGCAGCCAAGCGGCAGGGGTAAACAATGAGCAGTTCTTC. Residues: CASSQAAGVNNEQFF.

The chain recombines TRBV5-1 with TRBJ2-7, with 8 bases lining up with TRBD2. CDR3 size: 16 residues. Trimming at V came to 4 bases and at J to 3 bases, leaving 12 bases not matched to a gene. Germline lookup yields CDR1 SGHRS and CDR2 YFSETQ. The CDR3 DNA is TGCGCCAGCAGCCCCGGGGGGGGGAGTATCCTCTACGAGCAGTACTTC. Encoded protein: CASSPGGGSILYEQYF. The whole variable domain, remainder taken from reference TRBV5-1 and TRBJ2-7, is KAGVTQTPRYLIKTRGQQVTLSCSPISGHRSVSWYQQTPGQGLQFLFEYFSETQRNKGNFPGRFSGRQFSNSRSEMNVSTLELGDSALYLCASSPGGGSILYEQYFGPGTRLTVT.

The chain is built from TRBV29-1 and TRBJ2-3, with 7 nucleotides matching TRBD1. The trim removed 3 bases at V and 0 bases at J, leaving 6 bases unmatched. The CDR3 consists of 15 residues. Germline V gene sequence: CDR1 SQVTM, CDR2 ANQGSEA. Written as DNA, the CDR3 is TGCAGCGTTGATGGGACAGCAATAAGCACAGATACGCAGTATTTT. It yields the protein CSVDGTAISTDTQYF.

This clone was recorded once. The rearrangement links TRBV27 to TRBJ1-1, with unresolved D. The CDR3 is made up of 13 amino acids. Germline values: CDR1 MNHEY, CDR2 SMNVEV (reference sequence). V lost 5 bases, J lost 8 bases, and 15 bases lay in between. CDR3 amino acids: CASSPRADREAFF. CDR3 sequence (DNA): TGTGCCAGCAGTCCCCGCGCGGATAGGGAAGCTTTCTTT.

V and J are TRBV19 and TRBJ2-1; no definite D call. Trimming pared 0 bases from V and 6 bases from J, leaving 6 bases between. This CDR3 has 13 amino acids. The V gene's germline CDR1 is LNHDA and CDR2 SQIVND (reference sequence). CDR3 nucleotide sequence: TGTGCCAGTAGTATAGATCTATTCAATGAGCAGTTCTTC. Its protein is CASSIDLFNEQFF.

This chain uses TRBV7-9 with TRBJ2-7; D gene ambiguous. This CDR3 comprises 13 residues. Trimming took 3 bases from V and 1 from J, leaving 7 bases between them. Germline assignment: CDR1 SEHNR and CDR2 FQNEAQ (reference sequence). CDR3 sequence: CASSFESSYEQYF. The DNA of the CDR3 is TGTGCCAGCAGCTTCGAGAGTTCCTACGAGCAGTACTTC.

This clone has just a few counts. The junction departs from germline at one end; a sequencing error may be responsible. The V call is TRBV5-1, the J call TRBJ2-7; D gene ambiguous. The CDR3 contains 12 residues. Germline assignment: CDR1 SGHRS and CDR2 YFSETQ. The CDR3 loop is CASSFRSDEQYF. The CDR3 coding sequence is TGTGCCAGCAGCTTTAGGTCCGACGAGCAGTACTTC.

V gene TRBV28 combines with J gene TRBJ1-1; the match to TRBD1 covers 9 bases. J was trimmed by 4 bases and V by 6 bases; bases with no gene match: 6. The CDR3 is 14 residues long. Germline CDR1 reads MDHEN; CDR2 reads SYDVKM. The CDR3 loop reads CASRGNRGLTEAFF. DNA of the CDR3: TGTGCCAGCAGGGGCAACAGGGGGCTCACTGAAGCTTTCTTT. The full variable domain, its missing parts supplied by reference TRBV28 and TRBJ1-1, is DVKVTQSSRYLVKRTGEKVFLECVQDMDHENMFWYRQDPGLGLRLIYFSYDVKMKEKGDIPEGYSVSREKKERFSLILESASTNQTSMYLCASRGNRGLTEAFFGQGTRLTVV.

This clone came up a few times. The rearrangement uses TRBV4-2 and TRBJ1-2, with D perhaps matching TRBD1 (6 bases). Germline CDR1 is LGHNA and CDR2 is YNFKEQ. V was pared by 5 bases and J by 5 bases, with 18 bases between. CDR3 size: 15 residues. The DNA of the CDR3 is TGTGCCAGCAGCACCCCGGACAGTTTTGGTTATGGCTACACCTTC. This translates into CASSTPDSFGYGYTF.

The gene calls are TRBV10-3 and TRBJ1-5, with no clear D. Germline loops: CDR1 ENHRY, CDR2 SYGVKD. Trimming removed 0 bases at V and 4 bases at J, with 7 bases between. The CDR3 sequence is 14 residues long. DNA for the CDR3: TGTGCCATCAGTGAGTCGTCCAGGAATCAGCCCCAGCATTTT. This sequence encodes CAISESSRNQPQHF.

By share of the sample, this clone is large. The V gene is TRBV7-8, the J gene TRBJ1-1, with 7 bases identical to TRBD1. V lost 5 bases to trimming and J lost 4 bases; unmatched junction nucleotides: 10. Germline V gene sequence: CDR1 SGHVS, CDR2 FQNEAQ. The CDR3 has 15 residues. For the CDR3, the DNA is TGTGCCAGCAGCCCCCGACAGGGTCCTGCCACTGAAGCTTTCTTT. Its protein product is CASSPRQGPATEAFF.

The DNA of the CDR3 is TGTGCCAGCAGCGTCCGTTTAGCGGGGGAGACTACATCGGCCCAGTACTTC. Residues: CASSVRLAGETTSAQYF. This chain joins TRBV7-8 and TRBJ2-5; 9 bases agree with TRBD2. J was trimmed by 9 bases and V by 5 bases; bases with no gene match: 19. Germline CDR1 is SGHVS and CDR2 is FQNEAQ. CDR3 length: 17 residues.

CDR3 DNA sequence: TGTGCCACCAGCAGAGAAAGGGCTCCCTCGGAGGGACTGTTTTTT. As protein: CATSRERAPSEGLFF. V is TRBV15 and J is TRBJ1-4; D not certain. V lost 0 bases to trimming and J lost 13 bases, with 18 bases between them. Germline V gives CDR1 LNHNV, CDR2 YYDKDF (reference sequence). This CDR3 region has 15 residues.

The CDR3 loop reads CASSHRSDLGGDEQYF. The CDR3 DNA reads TGTGCCAGCAGTCATCGGTCGGACCTCGGGGGGGACGAGCAGTACTTC. The chain is built from TRBV2 and TRBJ2-7; 8 positions agree with TRBD2. With 5 bases clipped from V and 5 bases from J, the junction kept 14 bases outside the gene matches. CDR1 SNHLY and CDR2 FYNNEI come from the germline V gene. This CDR3 spans 16 amino acids.

This clone was counted between two and nine times. It is likely a read error: a sequence one base away is far more abundant. This chain uses TRBV5-6 with TRBJ2-5; D gene uncertain. The germline V and J ends were trimmed by 0 bases and 9 bases, with 9 bases remaining between them. Germline lookup yields CDR1 SGHDT and CDR2 YYEEEE. This CDR3 is 12 amino acids long. The CDR3 is CASSLVGSPQYF. CDR3 DNA: TGTGCCAGCAGCTTGGTGGGATCGCCCCAGTACTTC.

Here the CDR3 DNA reads TGTGCCAGCGGCCGGGGGGATGGCTACACCTTC. Translating it yields CASGRGDGYTF. The chain carries TRBV9 and TRBJ1-2; a weak D match, TRBD1 (5 bases). Trimming removed 7 bases at V and 6 bases at J, with 10 bases between. The CDR3 is made up of 11 amino acids. CDR1 SGDLS and CDR2 YYNGEE come from the germline V gene.

The chain has TRBV13 and TRBJ2-1, with D uncertain. V was cut by 0 bases and J by 3 bases, with 12 bases left in between. Germline CDR1 reads PRHDT; CDR2 reads FYEKMQ (reference sequence). The CDR3 totals 16 residues. CDR3 sequence (DNA): TGTGCCAGCAGCTTAGGCCGGGTTTCAGGCTACAATGAGCAGTTCTTC. This translates into CASSLGRVSGYNEQFF.

This clone has more than one count but fewer than ten. This rearrangement joins TRBV27 to TRBJ2-7; TRBD2 agrees at 12 bases. Trimming removed 5 bases from V and 4 bases from J; junction bases left unmatched: 3. The CDR3 runs to 14 residues. Germline lookup yields CDR1 MNHEY and CDR2 SMNVEV (reference sequence). The CDR3 sequence: CASSPSGRGYEQYF. CDR3 DNA sequence: TGTGCCAGCAGTCCTAGCGGGAGGGGATACGAGCAGTACTTC.

The genes are TRBV9 and TRBJ1-2; 12 bases are shared with TRBD1. Germline V CDR1 and CDR2: SGDLS, YYNGEE. The CDR3 is 15 residues long. Trimming took 4 bases from V and 8 from J; bases not matched to a gene: 9. The CDR3 nucleotides are TGTGCCAGCAGCTACCCGGGACAGGGGGCGGGCGGCTACACCTTC. Residues: CASSYPGQGAGGYTF.

J is TRBJ1-5 and V is TRBV6-6, with a weak D call TRBD1 (5 bases). The CDR3 totals 15 residues. V lost 6 bases and J 5 bases, leaving 17 bases between the germline ends. Germline-derived CDR1 and CDR2 are MNHNY and SVGAGI (reference sequence). The CDR3 loop is CASSSRGEGHQPQHF. The CDR3 region has the DNA TGTGCCAGCAGCTCCCGCGGGGAGGGGCATCAGCCCCAGCATTTT.

Regarding this clone: Relative to the germline gene, one junction end is altered; a read error may explain this. The chain joins TRBV5-6 to TRBJ2-7; no firm D call. Per the germline V gene, CDR1 is SGHDT and CDR2 is YYEEEE. The CDR3 consists of 12 residues. The CDR3 DNA reads TGTGCCAGCAGCTTGATGACGACTGAGCAGGACTTC. Translated, it gives CASSLMTTEQDF.

In its sample, this clone was seen once. The rearrangement joins TRBV2 to TRBJ2-5; either TRBD1 or TRBD2 may fit D (5 bases each). This CDR3 has 15 residues. The V and J ends lost 1 base and 4 bases respectively, with 13 bases between them. CDR1 and CDR2 (germline): SNHLY, FYNNEI. The CDR3 sequence is CASSEGGVRLETQYF. The CDR3 nucleotides are TGTGCCAGCAGTGAAGGAGGGGTTAGATTAGAGACCCAGTACTTC.

The rearrangement joins TRBV2 to TRBJ1-1; D is unresolved. Trimming shortened V by 5 bases and J by 6 bases, and 22 bases separated the two germline ends. CDR1 is SNHLY, CDR2 FYNNEI, per germline. The CDR3 consists of 16 residues. The CDR3 region is CASSHRRASVVAEAFF. In DNA, the CDR3 is TGTGCCAGCAGTCACCGACGGGCTTCGGTTGTGGCTGAAGCTTTCTTT.

The J gene is TRBJ1-1, the V gene TRBV5-1, with 7 positions matching TRBD1. Per germline, CDR1 SGHRS and CDR2 YFSETQ. The CDR3 covers 15 residues. The V and J ends lost 4 bases and 3 bases, in that order; junction bases with no gene match: 9. The CDR3 bases are TGCGCCAGCAGCCGGACCCCAGGGGGAGACACTGAAGCTTTCTTT. Protein sequence: CASSRTPGGDTEAFF.

The chain is built from TRBV5-1 and TRBJ2-7, with D uncertain. Germline loops: CDR1 SGHRS, CDR2 YFSETQ. The CDR3 is 13 residues long. V lost 0 bases, J lost 7 bases, and 11 bases lay in between. CDR3 in DNA: TGCGCCAGCAGCTTGGTACGGCCCTGGGAGCAGTACTTC. Translated, it gives CASSLVRPWEQYF.

A single count supports this clone. The rearrangement links TRBV6-6 to TRBJ1-1; 9 positions match TRBD1. CDR1 is MNHNY, CDR2 SVGAGI, per germline (reference sequence). The CDR3 loop spans 14 amino acids. With V trimmed by 3 bases and J by 5 bases, 4 bases remained unmatched. The chain's CDR3 is CASSYLTGGTEAFF. The CDR3, as DNA: TGTGCCAGCAGTTATTTGACAGGGGGAACTGAAGCTTTCTTT.

V usage is TRBV29-1 and J usage is TRBJ1-1; possibly TRBD1 for D (6 bases). The V gene's germline CDR1 is SQVTM and CDR2 ANQGSEA. The ends were cut back, 5 bases at V and 7 bases at J, with 17 bases in the middle. The CDR3 runs to 13 residues. CDR3 bases: TGCAGCGTTACTAAAACAGGGTGGAGTGAAGCTTTCTTT. Translated, it gives CSVTKTGWSEAFF. The variable domain in full, completed from reference TRBV29-1 and TRBJ1-1, reads SAVISQKPSRDICQRGTSLTIQCQVDSQVTMMFWYRQQPGQSLTLIATANQGSEATYESGFVIDKFPISRPNLTFSTLTVSNMSPEDSSIYLCSVTKTGWSEAFFGQGTRLTVV.

V and J are TRBV27 and TRBJ1-2; TRBD1 aligns across 8 bases. V lost 3 bases to trimming and J lost 2 bases; unmatched junction nucleotides: 5. This CDR3 contains 15 residues. CDR1 is MNHEY and CDR2 is SMNVEV in the germline V gene (reference sequence). CDR3: CASSFLTGANYGYTF. As DNA, the CDR3 is TGTGCCAGCAGTTTTTTGACAGGGGCGAACTATGGCTACACCTTC.